The 14 T cell receptor beta chains listed next were all sequenced from one sample in a study of T cells in Graves' hyperthyroidism and ophthalmopathy. Using RNA transcripts as the source, TCR beta CDR3 regions were amplified. The HTBI primer set served for first-round RT-PCR of the TCR CDR3. MiXCR was run by TCRdb on the multiplex PCR reads, yielding one entry per CDR3 protein. The data show approximately 200,000 distinct CDR3 sequences, with about 17% seen just once and 35% to 50% held by the top ten. The sequenced material came from blood. Receptors were obtained from a man aged 35-49 years with Graves' hyperthyroidism.

This clonotype was recorded many times. The chain couples TRBV20-1 to TRBJ1-1, with D unresolved. Germline CDR1 is DFQATT and CDR2 is SNEGSKA (reference sequence). V lost 5 bases, J lost 2 bases, and 12 bases lay in between. The CDR3 spans 13 residues. The CDR3 DNA reads TGCAGTGCTTCTGGCCCTCTTAACACTGAAGCTTTCTTT. Translation gives CSASGPLNTEAFF.

The chain employs TRBV3-1 and TRBJ2-2; no firm D call. V was shortened by 1 base and J by 9 bases, with 9 bases between the two germline ends. CDR1 is LGHDT, CDR2 YNNKEL, per germline (reference sequence). There are 13 residues in the CDR3. The CDR3 region has the DNA TGTGCCAGCAGCCAAGGAGGTGTCAGGGAGCTGTTTTTT. It is translated as CASSQGGVRELFF.

This clonotype was counted ten times or more. The rearrangement joins TRBV11-2 to TRBJ2-3, with 7 bases matching TRBD1. Germline CDR1 is SGHAT and CDR2 is FQNNGV. V shed 5 bases and J 0 bases; nucleotides not matched to a gene: 11. This CDR3 region has 17 residues. The CDR3 region is CASSLLGQTPSTDTQYF. CDR3 in DNA: TGTGCCAGCAGCCTCCTGGGACAGACGCCTAGCACAGATACGCAGTATTTT. The full variable domain, in which reference TRBV11-2 and TRBJ2-3 provide the parts outside the CDR3, is EAGVAQSPRYKIIEKRQSVAFWCNPISGHATLYWYQQILGQGPKLLIQFQNNGVVDDSQLPKDRFSAERLKGVDSTLKIQPAKLEDSAVYLCASSLLGQTPSTDTQYFGPGTRLTVL.

About this clonotype: A read error may explain this, as a much larger clone is one base away. The genes are TRBV7-9 and TRBJ2-3; TRBD2 aligns across 12 bases. CDR1 SEHNR and CDR2 FQNEAQ come from the germline V gene (reference sequence). The CDR3 extends over 16 amino acids. V lost 3 bases to trimming and J lost 4 bases; unmatched junction nucleotides: 5. CDR3 DNA: TGTGCCAGCAGCTTGCAGACTAGCGGGGGCTCAGATACGCAGTATTTT. Encoded protein: CASSLQTSGGSDTQYF.

The chain has TRBV3-1 and TRBJ2-3; D is ambiguous. With 2 bases removed from V and 1 base from J, the gap between germline ends came to 7 bases. In germline, CDR1 is LGHDT, CDR2 YNNKEL (reference sequence). There are 14 residues in the CDR3. The CDR3 DNA reads TGTGCCAGCAGCCAAATGAGTGGCACAGATACGCAGTATTTT. Its translation is CASSQMSGTDTQYF.

The V call is TRBV28, the J call TRBJ2-1; 12 positions match TRBD2. CDR3 length: 17 residues. In germline, CDR1 is MDHEN, CDR2 SYDVKM. The CDR3 is CATRGASGGAIWNEQFF. The CDR3 DNA sequence: TGTGCAACAAGGGGGGCTAGCGGGGGGGCCATATGGAATGAGCAGTTCTTC.

The rearrangement links TRBV9 to TRBJ2-2; 8 bases are shared with TRBD2. V dropped 0 bases and J dropped 7; count of bases not matched to a gene: 8. This CDR3 spans 16 amino acids. Germline CDR1 and CDR2: SGDLS and YYNGEE. The CDR3 coding sequence is TGTGCCAGCAGCGTAGCTCCCGGGGGGGCCAACGGGGAGCTGTTTTTT. Its translation: CASSVAPGGANGELFF.

The gene calls are TRBV2 and TRBJ1-5; D is unclear. The germline V and J ends were trimmed by 4 bases and 11 bases, with 12 bases remaining between them. The CDR3 has 12 amino acids. CDR1 is SNHLY and CDR2 is FYNNEI in the germline V gene. The CDR3 DNA follows: TGTGCCAGCAGTGCCTTAGGAAAGGCCCAGCATTTT. This encodes CASSALGKAQHF. Combining the CDR3 with reference TRBV2 and TRBJ1-5 gives the whole variable domain EPEVTQTPSHQVTQMGQEVILRCVPISNHLYFYWYRQILGQKVEFLVSFYNNEISEKSEIFDDQFSVERPDGSNFTLKIRSTKLEDSAMYFCASSALGKAQHFGDGTRLSIL.

Details on this clonotype: A much larger clone lies one base from this, so it may be a read error. The chain links TRBV27 to TRBJ1-5, with 7 positions matching TRBD1. The V gene's germline CDR1 is MNHEY and CDR2 SMNVEV (reference sequence). The CDR3 length is 14 residues. CDR3: CAGSFKGAGQPQHF. The CDR3 DNA reads TGTGCCGGCAGTTTTAAGGGGGCCGGTCAGCCCCAGCATTTT.

In its sample, this clonotype was seen many times. The J gene is TRBJ1-2, the V gene TRBV24-1; D not certain. The CDR3 runs to 13 residues. Trimming left V 2 bases short and J 7 bases short, with 10 bases between. The V gene's germline CDR1 is KGHDR and CDR2 SFDVKD. The CDR3 DNA reads as TGTGCCACCAGTGATTCCTACAACGGTGGCTACACCTTC. It yields the protein CATSDSYNGGYTF.

This clonotype was seen ten or more times. This rearrangement joins TRBV7-2 to TRBJ1-4, with D possibly matching TRBD1 (5 bases). This CDR3 region has 14 residues. The ends were cut back, 8 bases at V and 10 bases at J, with 20 bases in the middle. CDR1 SGHTA and CDR2 FQGNSA come from the germline V gene. Here the CDR3 DNA reads TGTGCCAGCGCTCTGAGTAGGGAAAGGGGAAAACTGTTTTTT. Translated, it gives CASALSRERGKLFF.

This clonotype was recorded many times. The chain joins TRBV7-2 to TRBJ2-5; D may be TRBD2 (5 bases). Germline CDR1 SGHTA, CDR2 FQGNSA. The length of the CDR3 is 15 residues. Trimming pared 3 bases from V and 2 bases from J, leaving 13 bases between. The chain's CDR3 is CASSFVSDGQETQYF. CDR3 sequence (DNA): TGTGCCAGCAGCTTCGTTAGCGACGGACAAGAGACCCAGTACTTC.

The chain joins TRBV12-3 or TRBV12-4 to TRBJ1-1; D unresolved. The CDR3 has 11 residues. Between the trimmed V and J ends, which lost 9 bases and 1 base, there was a span of 6 bases. CDR3 loop: CASCRNTEAFF. CDR3 in DNA: TGTGCCAGTTGCCGGAACACTGAAGCTTTCTTT.

There are a few counts of this clonotype. This rearrangement joins TRBV24-1 to TRBJ2-7; D is ambiguous. Germline V lookup: CDR1 KGHDR, CDR2 SFDVKD. V was clipped by 1 base and J by 9 bases, with 15 bases between them. CDR3 size: 14 residues. The CDR3 DNA follows: TGTGCCACCAGTGATTTCAAGACCGATTCTTTGCAGTACTTC. Its protein is CATSDFKTDSLQYF.